Each of the 16 T cell receptor beta chains below was sequenced from the same sample in a study of glioma-infiltrating T cells after dendritic cell vaccination. The time point denotes: after dendritic cell vaccination, including at tumor progression/relapse. Clones were read by immunoSEQ multiplex PCR, and TCRdb kept only the in-frame ones, dropping some. The data hold about 87,000 clones, with over 80% observed a single time. The sequencing here drew on blood, taken after dendritic cell vaccination. These receptors all stem from a human donor with glioblastoma.

This clone was counted a single time. The rearrangement uses TRBV30 and TRBJ2-2; 8 bases line up with TRBD1. The CDR3 length is 14 residues. With 4 bases clipped from V and 1 base from J, the junction kept 2 bases outside the gene matches. CDR1 and CDR2 from the germline V gene are GTSNPN and SVGIG (reference sequence). The CDR3 DNA sequence: TGTGCCTGGACCGGGACAGGGAACACCGGGGAGCTGTTTTTT. Its protein is CAWTGTGNTGELFF.

This rearrangement joins TRBV2 to TRBJ1-2, with 11 bases fitting TRBD1. This CDR3 spans 16 amino acids. Germline V gene data show CDR1 as SNHLY and CDR2 as FYNNEI. Losses at the gene ends were 6 bases for V and 5 bases for J; bases not matched to a gene: 11. The CDR3 region has the DNA TGTGCCAGCAGGGGAAGTGGGACAGGGGGATTTTATGGCTACACCTTC. As protein: CASRGSGTGGFYGYTF.

The chain couples TRBV5-1 to TRBJ1-1; TRBD1 aligns across 9 bases. The CDR3 runs 15 residues. The V gene end was trimmed by 3 bases and the J gene end by 11 bases; junction bases not matched to a gene: 14. CDR1 is SGHRS and CDR2 is YFSETQ in the germline V gene. The CDR3 sequence: CASSSDLQGALRAFF. In DNA, the CDR3 is TGCGCCAGCAGCTCGGACTTACAGGGGGCACTGAGGGCTTTCTTT.

The rearrangement links TRBV6-1 to TRBJ2-2; 9 bases match TRBD1. V shed 11 bases and J 1 base; nucleotides not matched to a gene: 5. This CDR3 is 14 amino acids long. CDR1 is MNHNS and CDR2 is SASEGT in the germline V gene. For the CDR3, the DNA is TGTGCCGTCGAGGACAGGGGGAACACCGGGGAGCTGTTTTTT. Residues: CAVEDRGNTGELFF.

This clone appeared many times. The chain is built from TRBV7-9 and TRBJ1-1, with D possibly matching TRBD1 (6 bases). CDR1 is SEHNR, CDR2 FQNEAQ, per germline (reference sequence). V gave up 7 bases and J gave up 5 bases, with 8 bases separating them. There are 11 residues in the CDR3. The CDR3: CASTGETEAFF. CDR3 DNA sequence: TGTGCCAGCACAGGGGAAACTGAAGCTTTCTTT. Looking up the rest from reference TRBV7-9 and TRBJ1-1 gives the full variable domain: DTGVSQNPRHKITKRGQNVTFRCDPISEHNRLYWYRQTLGQGPEFLTYFQNEAQLEKSRLLSDRFSAERPKGSFSTLEIQRTEQGDSAMYLCASTGETEAFFGQGTRLTVV.

This chain links TRBV7-9 with TRBJ1-2; a possible D gene is TRBD1 (6 bases). V lost 2 bases and J 7 bases, leaving 11 bases between the germline ends. CDR3 length: 13 residues. CDR1 is SEHNR and CDR2 is FQNEAQ in the germline V gene (reference sequence). The CDR3 region is CASSLSGDLGYTF. The CDR3, as DNA: TGTGCCAGCAGCTTATCAGGGGACCTTGGCTACACCTTC.

This clone was seen a handful of times. This CDR3 reads CASSPQGDGDYGYTF. The CDR3 bases are TGTGCCAGCAGTCCACAGGGGGATGGGGACTATGGCTACACCTTC. The chain has TRBV6-1 and TRBJ1-2; TRBD1 agrees at 8 bases. The V gene end was trimmed by 5 bases and the J gene end by 3 bases; junction bases not matched to a gene: 8. Germline CDR1 is MNHNS and CDR2 is SASEGT. This CDR3 spans 15 amino acids.

The chain recombines TRBV19 with TRBJ1-5, with D possibly matching TRBD1 (6 bases). This CDR3 contains 14 residues. Germline assignment: CDR1 LNHDA and CDR2 SQIVND (reference sequence). Trimming took off 6 bases at V and 4 bases at J, with 13 bases between the two ends. CDR3 nucleotides: TGTGCCAGTAGATATACAGGGAGAAATCAGCCCCAGCATTTT. It yields the protein CASRYTGRNQPQHF.

The genes are TRBV23-1 and TRBJ1-2, with 7 bases aligning to TRBD1. TRBV23-1 is assigned to the ORF class and has an uncertain function. V was pared by 1 base and J by 9 bases, with 5 bases of the junction left unmatched. The CDR3 is 13 amino acids. CDR3 residues: CASSQCTGACYTF. The CDR3 coding sequence is TGCGCCAGCAGTCAATGTACAGGGGCCTGCTACACCTTC.

V is TRBV5-8 and J is TRBJ2-7, with D unclear. The length of the CDR3 is 15 residues. CDR1 is SGHTS and CDR2 is YDEGEE in the germline V gene. The V end lost 4 bases, the J end lost 5 bases, and 19 bases lay between the germline ends. The CDR3 DNA sequence: TGTGCCAGCAGCCCCATCTCGACACCATCCGACGAGCAGTACTTC. This gives the protein CASSPISTPSDEQYF.

This chain links TRBV5-1 with TRBJ2-1; D is undetermined. Germline V lookup: CDR1 SGHRS, CDR2 YFSETQ. The V end was cut by 4 bases, the J end by 6 bases, with 8 bases between. The length of the CDR3 is 12 residues. CDR3 residues: CASSPTGNEQFF. The CDR3 bases are TGCGCCAGCAGCCCCACCGGCAATGAGCAGTTCTTC. The full variable domain, its missing parts supplied by reference TRBV5-1 and TRBJ2-1, is KAGVTQTPRYLIKTRGQQVTLSCSPISGHRSVSWYQQTPGQGLQFLFEYFSETQRNKGNFPGRFSGRQFSNSRSEMNVSTLELGDSALYLCASSPTGNEQFFGPGTRLTVL.

The genes are TRBV19 and TRBJ2-2; TRBD2 aligns across 7 bases. Germline assignment: CDR1 LNHDA and CDR2 SQIVND (reference sequence). The V segment lost 7 bases and the J segment 5 bases; nucleotides outside the gene matches: 19. The CDR3 runs 18 residues. The CDR3 coding sequence is TGTGCCAGTATCTCTATCGGACCGGCCCTGGGGGGGACCGGGGAGCTGTTTTTT. Its translation: CASISIGPALGGTGELFF.

The chain couples TRBV27 to TRBJ2-1; a weak D match, TRBD2 (6 bases). Germline V gene lookup returns CDR1 MNHEY and CDR2 SMNVEV (reference sequence). Between the trimmed V and J ends, which lost 6 bases and 0 bases, there was a span of 12 bases. The CDR3 extends over 15 amino acids. CDR3 residues: CASRLRGSSYNEQFF. The CDR3 DNA follows: TGTGCCAGCAGACTTCGGGGGAGCTCCTACAATGAGCAGTTCTTC.

The chain carries TRBV6-6 and TRBJ2-7; no clear D gene. The CDR3 runs to 13 residues. Germline CDR1 reads MNHNY; CDR2 reads SVGAGI (reference sequence). V shed 2 bases and J shed 2 bases, with 7 bases lying between them. For the CDR3, the DNA is TGTGCCAGCAGTTACGAGATAACCTACGAGCAGTACTTC. Encoded protein: CASSYEITYEQYF.

CDR3 sequence: CASTETGGKHYGYTF. The CDR3 region has the DNA TGTGCCAGCACCGAGACAGGGGGCAAACACTATGGCTACACCTTC. The V call is TRBV5-5, the J call TRBJ1-2, with 10 bases fitting TRBD1. Trimming removed 6 bases from V and 3 bases from J; junction bases left unmatched: 8. The CDR3 spans 15 residues. From germline, CDR1 is SGHKS and CDR2 YYEKEE (reference sequence). The entire variable domain, with the rest obtained from reference TRBV5-5 and TRBJ1-2, is as follows: DAGVTQSPTHLIKTRGQQVTLRCSPISGHKSVSWYQQVLGQGPQFIFQYYEKEERGRGNFPDRFSARQFPNYSSELNVNALLLGDSALYLCASTETGGKHYGYTFGSGTRLTVV.

This clone appeared a few times. The chain has TRBV13 and TRBJ2-1, with a possible D match to TRBD2 (6 bases). Trimming took 4 bases from V and 3 from J, leaving 19 bases between them. The CDR3 is made up of 17 amino acids. The germline CDR1 and CDR2 sequences are PRHDT and FYEKMQ (reference sequence). DNA for the CDR3: TGTGCCAGCAGCTCCACGGGGTGGGGGGAGAGCTACAATGAGCAGTTCTTC. It specifies CASSSTGWGESYNEQFF.